Listed below are T cell receptor beta chains from one sample, sequenced in a study of T cells in Graves' hyperthyroidism and ophthalmopathy. TCRdb processed the multiplex PCR reads anew with MiXCR; each CDR3 protein has one entry. This sample carries some 510,000 distinct CDR3 sequences, less than 25% of them seen once, and the ten largest clones take less than 30%. What was sequenced was blood. These receptors came from a man younger than 35 with Graves' hyperthyroidism. CDR3s include the opening cysteine and the closing phenylalanine or tryptophan. A D gene is named only where the DNA matches it firmly. For some rows the clone size is stated as once, few or many, or as a class when expanded; others skip it.

V	size	J	length	D	DNA	CDR3
TRBV7-9	many	TRBJ1-1	13	-	TGTGCCAGCAGCCCAATGATGAACACTGAAGCTTTCTTT	CASSPMMNTEAFF
TRBV7-9	many	TRBJ2-5	12	-	TGTGCCAGCAGCCCCTCTGACGAGACCCAGTACTTC	CASSPSDETQYF
TRBV30	many	TRBJ1-4	13	-	TGTGCCTGGAGTGAAGGGACTAATGAAAAACTGTTTTTT	CAWSEGTNEKLFF
TRBV28	-	TRBJ2-5	11	-	TGTGCCAGCAGTCTACAGGGGACCCAGTACTTC	CASSLQGTQYF
TRBV7-3	-	TRBJ2-7	14	TRBD1	TGTGCCAGCAGCTCCTCCCTGACAGGGGGCGAGCAGTACTTC	CASSSSLTGGEQYF
TRBV9	many	TRBJ1-1	14	-	TGTGCCAGCAGCGTAGGGGGGGTAGGCACTGAAGCTTTCTTT	CASSVGGVGTEAFF
TRBV25-1	many	TRBJ1-1	12	-	TGTGCCAGCAGTAAAGTGTTCGAGGCAGCTTTCTTT	CASSKVFEAAFF
TRBV30	many	TRBJ2-7	12	-	TGTGCCTGGAACGTCGGGATGAACGAGCAGTACTTC	CAWNVGMNEQYF
TRBV5-1	many	TRBJ2-6	15	-	TGCGCCAGCAGCTACGAGGTACCTGGGGCCAACGTCCTGACTTTC	CASSYEVPGANVLTF
TRBV19	many	TRBJ1-5	14	-	TGTGCCAGTAGTATAGGCAGGACTCGACAGCCCCAGCATTTT	CASSIGRTRQPQHF
TRBV12-3/TRBV12-4	few	TRBJ1-5	17	TRBD1	TGTGCCAGCAGTTTAAATAGCGGCAGGGGGAGCAATCAGCCCCAGCATTTT	CASSLNSGRGSNQPQHF
TRBV29-1	many	TRBJ1-1	15	TRBD1	TGCAGCGTTGGGGGGCTGGGACAGCTGAACACTGAAGCTTTCTTT	CSVGGLGQLNTEAFF
TRBV20-1	-	TRBJ2-2	15	-	TGCAGTGCCATCTTCGGACGGGTAGTGGCCGGGGAGCTGTTTTTT	CSAIFGRVVAGELFF
TRBV6-5	-	TRBJ2-2	16	TRBD2	TGTGCCAGCAGTTATGTAGCGGGGGGACTTACCGGGGAGCTGTTTTTT	CASSYVAGGLTGELFF
TRBV19	many	TRBJ2-7	14	TRBD1	TGTGCCAGTAGTATTGGGACAGGTTCCTACGAGCAGTACTTC	CASSIGTGSYEQYF
TRBV12-5	many	TRBJ2-7	14	-	TGTGCTAGTGGTTTGGCTAGACAGGGACTCGAGCAGTACTTC	CASGLARQGLEQYF
TRBV14	-	TRBJ1-4	16	TRBD1	TGTGCCAGCAGCCAAGTGGACAGGCAGAGTATAGTGGTTCGGTTTTTT	CASSQVDRQSIVVRFF
TRBV6-1	many	TRBJ1-5	13	-	TGTGCCAGCAGTGAGCTGGTGTATCAGCCCCAGCATTTT	CASSELVYQPQHF
TRBV27	-	TRBJ2-7	17	-	TGTGCCAGCAGTCCCCGTATTGGCGCCGTTAGCTCCTACGAGCAGTACTTC	CASSPRIGAVSSYEQYF
TRBV7-2	many	TRBJ2-5	13	TRBD2	TGTGCCAGCAGCAGTAGCGGGGGGGGGACCCAGTACTTC	CASSSSGGGTQYF
TRBV19	many	TRBJ1-1	16	TRBD1	TGTGCCAGCCAGAGAGATAGGGGGCGAGGGAACACTGAAGCTTTCTTT	CASQRDRGRGNTEAFF
TRBV27	few	TRBJ1-5	17	-	TGTGCCAGCAGTTTAGAGGCAGGGGCCCTCGCGGGGCAGCCCCAGCATTTT	CASSLEAGALAGQPQHF
TRBV12-3/TRBV12-4	-	TRBJ2-7	13	-	TGTGCCAGCAGAAAAAGGACAGCCTACGAGCAGTACTTC	CASRKRTAYEQYF
TRBV6-5	-	TRBJ2-2	17	-	TGTGCCAGCAGTTACTCGAGAGGGGGGGCTGGCACCGGGGAGCTGTTTTTT	CASSYSRGGAGTGELFF
TRBV6-1	many	TRBJ1-2	13	TRBD1	TGTGCCAGCAGTGTGACAGGGATAATTGGCTACACCTTC	CASSVTGIIGYTF
TRBV9	many	TRBJ1-1	14	-	TGTGCCAGCAGCGTAGTTTCCAGCGGGACTGAAGCTTTCTTT	CASSVVSSGTEAFF
TRBV28	many	TRBJ2-4	17	-	TGTGCCAGCAGTTCGGACCCCGGGGCCCTAGCCAAAAACATTCAGTACTTC	CASSSDPGALAKNIQYF
TRBV5-1	-	TRBJ2-5	15	-	TGCGCCAGCAGCTTGGAAGGGGGGCGAGACGAGACCCAGTACTTC	CASSLEGGRDETQYF
TRBV13	many	TRBJ2-2	14	-	TGTGCCAGCAGCTGGGTCGGGGGTACCGGGGAGCTGTTTTTT	CASSWVGGTGELFF
TRBV28	-	TRBJ2-7	14	-	TGTGCCAGCAGGGCTCGCGCTACAGGGTACGAGCAGTACTTC	CASRARATGYEQYF
TRBV6-5	-	TRBJ1-2	16	TRBD1	TGTGCCAGCAGTTTGAATGGAGGGAGACAGGGGAGGTTCTACACCTTC	CASSLNGGRQGRFYTF
TRBV29-1	many	TRBJ2-5	12	-	TGCAGCGTTGGGGTCCATCAAGAGACCCAGTACTTC	CSVGVHQETQYF
TRBV30	many	TRBJ2-7	15	TRBD1	TGTGCCTGGAGTGAGTGGACAGGGAAGGGACACGAGCAGTACTTC	CAWSEWTGKGHEQYF
TRBV7-9	many	TRBJ1-1	12	-	TGTGCCAGCAGCCCGGCCGGCCTTGAAGCTTTCTTT	CASSPAGLEAFF
TRBV7-9	-	TRBJ1-2	14	-	TGTGCCAGCAGCTTAGCCCCAGGGCTGGGTGGCTACACCTTC	CASSLAPGLGGYTF
TRBV15	once	TRBJ1-5	14	-	TGTGCCACCAGTTTCAGGGATAAGGATCAGCCCCAGCATTTT	CATSFRDKDQPQHF
TRBV20-1	once	TRBJ2-5	13	-	TGCAGTGCTAGCCGGACAGCGCAAGAGACCCAGTACTTC	CSASRTAQETQYF
TRBV20-1	many	TRBJ1-2	18	TRBD1	TGCAGTGCTAGAGTAAGATTCGCGGGACAGCGTCTACTCGGTGGCTACACCTTC	CSARVRFAGQRLLGGYTF
TRBV11-2	-	TRBJ1-2	16	-	TGTGCCAGCAGCTCCGCGGGCAGGCCCGCCCTCTACGGCTACACCTTC	CASSSAGRPALYGYTF
TRBV9	few	TRBJ1-6	13	-	TGTGCCAGCAGCAGGGACGGGGGTTCACCCCTCCACTTT	CASSRDGGSPLHF
TRBV12-3/TRBV12-4	-	TRBJ1-5	12	-	TGTGCCAGCAGCTTGGGGGTTTCGAGTGAGCATTTT	CASSLGVSSEHF
TRBV20-1	many	TRBJ2-7	13	-	TGCAGTGCTAGAGGGACAGTTAACTACGAGCAGTACTTC	CSARGTVNYEQYF
TRBV2	-	TRBJ2-5	12	TRBD1	TGTGCCAGCACCGGGACAGGGAAGACCCAGTACTTC	CASTGTGKTQYF
TRBV9	many	TRBJ1-2	15	-	TGTGCCAGCAGCCCCGGGGCAGGGCTGAGGGATGGCTACACCTTC	CASSPGAGLRDGYTF
TRBV2	-	TRBJ2-7	15	TRBD1	TGTGCCAGCAGTGAAGGGGGACAGGGGTCCTACGAGCAGTACTTC	CASSEGGQGSYEQYF
TRBV6-1	few	TRBJ2-5	16	TRBD2	TGTGCCAGCAGTGTCAGACTAGCGGGGTACCAAGAGACCCAGTACTTC	CASSVRLAGYQETQYF
TRBV9	few	TRBJ2-7	13	-	TGTGCCAGCAGCGTAGACACAGCCTACGAGCAGTACTTC	CASSVDTAYEQYF
TRBV5-6	few	TRBJ1-5	14	-	TGTGCCAGCAGCTTGTTAGGGACGAATCAGCCCCAGCATTTT	CASSLLGTNQPQHF
TRBV2	many	TRBJ1-1	13	-	TGTGCCAGCACCTCGGACGTGAACACTGAAGCTTTCTTT	CASTSDVNTEAFF
TRBV20-1	many	TRBJ2-5	13	TRBD1	TGCAGTGCTAGAGCCTCAGGGGGAGAGACCCAGTACTTC	CSARASGGETQYF